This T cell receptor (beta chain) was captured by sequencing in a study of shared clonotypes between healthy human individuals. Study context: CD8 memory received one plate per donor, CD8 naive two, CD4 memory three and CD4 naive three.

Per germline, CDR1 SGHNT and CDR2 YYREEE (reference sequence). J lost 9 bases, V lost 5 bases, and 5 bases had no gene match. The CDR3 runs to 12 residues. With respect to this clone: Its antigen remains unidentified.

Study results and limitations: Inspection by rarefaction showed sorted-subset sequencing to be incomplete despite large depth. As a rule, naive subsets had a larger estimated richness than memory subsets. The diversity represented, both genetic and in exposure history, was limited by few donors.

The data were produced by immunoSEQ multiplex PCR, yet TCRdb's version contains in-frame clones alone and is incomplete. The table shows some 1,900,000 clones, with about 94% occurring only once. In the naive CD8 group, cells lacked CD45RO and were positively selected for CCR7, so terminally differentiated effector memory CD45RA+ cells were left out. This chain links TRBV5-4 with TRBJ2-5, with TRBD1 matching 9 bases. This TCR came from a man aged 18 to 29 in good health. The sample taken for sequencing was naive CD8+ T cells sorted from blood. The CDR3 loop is CASRKTGGAQYF. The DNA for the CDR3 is TGTGCCAGCAGGAAAACAGGGGGCGCCCAGTACTTC. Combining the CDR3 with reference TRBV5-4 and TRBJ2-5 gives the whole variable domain ETGVTQSPTHLIKTRGQQVTLRCSSQSGHNTVSWYQQALGQGPQFIFQYYREEENGRGNFPPRFSGLQFPNYSSELNVNALELDDSALYLCASRKTGGAQYFGPGTRLLVL.